These 25 T cell receptor beta chains originate from one sample sequenced in a study of blood T cell repertoires in COVID-19 (dated by TCRdb to 2019 to 2021). The library was produced with the immunoSEQ multiplex PCR assay. TCRdb holds this immuneACCESS table with in-frame rearrangements only. Some clones are missing; in checked studies, unresolved V genes explain under half, and the rest has no known cause. This sample has approximately 200,000 clones in its table, and approximately 84% of those were observed once. The ten largest make up approximately 6.9% of the sample. The sequencing input was peripheral blood. The receptors here all came from a human donor with acute or convalescent COVID-19. The donor label of this sample is uncertain.

This clone has a single count. The chain has TRBV5-4 and TRBJ2-2; 8 bases line up with TRBD2. Germline V gene lookup returns CDR1 SGHNT and CDR2 YYREEE (reference sequence). The CDR3 sequence is 16 residues long. Trimming removed 3 bases from V and 4 bases from J; junction bases left unmatched: 8. The CDR3 nucleotides are TGTGCCAGCAGCTCAGCAGCGGGAGCCTTCACCGGGGAGCTGTTTTTT. Its protein product is CASSSAAGAFTGELFF.

This chain links TRBV2 with TRBJ2-7, with D perhaps matching TRBD1 (5 bases). This CDR3 is 11 amino acids long. The V end lost 7 bases, the J end lost 3 bases, and 7 bases lay between the germline ends. The germline V gene encodes CDR1 SNHLY and CDR2 FYNNEI. The CDR3 loop is CASTRVYEQYF. CDR3 coding DNA: TGTGCCAGCACCAGGGTCTACGAGCAGTACTTC.

The chain couples TRBV5-4 to TRBJ1-2; 7 bases align to TRBD1. The V segment lost 4 bases and the J segment 1 base; nucleotides outside the gene matches: 13. There are 17 residues in the CDR3. CDR1 is SGHNT, CDR2 YYREEE, per germline (reference sequence). The CDR3 is CASSAPQGDLLNYGYTF. The CDR3 DNA reads TGTGCCAGCAGCGCGCCCCAGGGGGACTTGCTTAACTATGGCTACACCTTC.

The genes are TRBV15 and TRBJ2-7; TRBD1 is a possible D gene (6 bases). CDR1 and CDR2 (germline): LNHNV, YYDKDF (reference sequence). The CDR3 sequence is 15 residues long. V was pared by 0 bases and J by 6 bases, with 15 bases between. This CDR3 is CATSRDVQGYREQYF. In DNA form, the CDR3 reads TGTGCCACCAGCAGAGATGTACAGGGTTACCGCGAGCAGTACTTC.

The chain has TRBV4-2 and TRBJ2-1; maybe TRBD2 (6 bases). Germline CDR1 LGHNA, CDR2 YNFKEQ. This CDR3 region has 14 residues. Trimming took 0 bases from V and 7 from J, leaving 10 bases between them. The CDR3 bases are TGTGCCAGCAGCCAAGAGGCGGGAAGGAATGAGCAGTTCTTC. The encoded protein is CASSQEAGRNEQFF.

The V gene is TRBV7-3, the J gene TRBJ1-1; TRBD1 agrees at 9 bases. The CDR3 is 12 residues long. CDR1 and CDR2 from the germline V gene are SGHTA and FQGTGA. V lost 5 bases and J lost 9; bases outside the gene matches: 4. The CDR3 sequence is CASSPGTGQAFF. The CDR3 DNA follows: TGTGCCAGCAGCCCCGGGACAGGGCAAGCTTTCTTT.

This clone was found once. The chain couples TRBV19 to TRBJ1-1; 8 nucleotides agree with TRBD1. The CDR3 totals 16 residues. The V and J ends lost 2 bases and 1 base, in that order; junction bases with no gene match: 6. The germline V gene has CDR1 LNHDA and CDR2 SQIVND (reference sequence). The CDR3 sequence: CASSIYWDRPNTEAFF. The CDR3 DNA sequence: TGTGCCAGTAGTATATATTGGGACAGGCCGAACACTGAAGCTTTCTTT.

This rearrangement joins TRBV6-5 to TRBJ1-1; possible D gene TRBD1, 6 bases. Trimming left V 1 base short and J 1 base short, with 10 bases between. CDR1 is MNHEY and CDR2 is SVGAGI in the germline V gene. This CDR3 spans 15 amino acids. The CDR3: CASSYWTDSNTEAFF. The CDR3 DNA sequence: TGTGCCAGCAGTTACTGGACAGATTCGAACACTGAAGCTTTCTTT.

In DNA, the CDR3 is TGTGCCAGCAGTTACTCCAGACAGGGTGTTTCACCCCTCCACTTT. The encoded protein is CASSYSRQGVSPLHF. The V gene is TRBV6-5, the J gene TRBJ1-6; 7 nucleotides agree with TRBD1. This CDR3 is built from 15 residues. V was clipped by 0 bases and J by 9 bases; unmatched bases: 5. Per germline, CDR1 MNHEY and CDR2 SVGAGI.

The chain links TRBV5-1 to TRBJ2-7, with TRBD2 as a possible D gene (5 bases). CDR1 is SGHRS and CDR2 is YFSETQ in the germline V gene. The CDR3 runs to 13 residues. V was clipped by 0 bases and J by 4 bases, with 8 bases between them. The CDR3: CASSLAEGYEQYF. The CDR3 nucleotides read TGCGCCAGCAGCTTGGCCGAGGGTTACGAGCAGTACTTC.

This chain joins TRBV24-1 and TRBJ2-7; 10 bases are a match to TRBD1. Germline V gene data show CDR1 as KGHDR and CDR2 as SFDVKD. The CDR3 is 13 residues long. With V trimmed by 11 bases and J by 4 bases, 7 bases remained unmatched. The DNA for the CDR3 is TGTGCCATCCAGGACAGGGGGGGATACGAGCAGTACTTC. Translated, it gives CAIQDRGGYEQYF.

In this sample, this clone turned up once. The V and J genes are TRBV25-1 and TRBJ2-1; TRBD2 agrees at 12 bases. The CDR3 length is 15 residues. Per germline, CDR1 MGHDK and CDR2 SYGVNS. With V trimmed by 3 bases and J by 7 bases, 4 bases remained unmatched. The CDR3 DNA sequence: TGTGCCAGCAGTGAGTCCGGACTAGCGGGGAATGAGCAGTTCTTC. It specifies CASSESGLAGNEQFF.

The J gene is TRBJ2-7, the V gene TRBV7-2; tentative D call: TRBD2 (5 bases). The CDR3 runs to 15 residues. Germline CDR1 is SGHTA and CDR2 is FQGNSA. Deletions cut 3 bases from V and 6 bases from J, with 18 bases between. The CDR3 DNA is TGTGCCAGCAGCTTGGAGAGGGCGCAAAAATCCGAGCAGTACTTC. Translated: CASSLERAQKSEQYF.

V gene TRBV7-2 combines with J gene TRBJ1-6; a weak D match, TRBD1 (5 bases). The CDR3 has 14 residues. V was cut by 7 bases and J by 4 bases, with 11 bases left in between. Germline CDR1 and CDR2: SGHTA and FQGNSA. DNA of the CDR3: TGTGCCAGCAAGTCAGGGAATTATAATTCACCCCTCCACTTT. Protein sequence: CASKSGNYNSPLHF.

This clone showed up just a few times. V and J are TRBV18 and TRBJ1-5, with TRBD1 identical over 9 bases. The length of the CDR3 is 14 residues. CDR1 and CDR2 from the germline V gene are KGHSH and LQKENI. The junction had 3 bases not matched to a gene; V was cut back by 5 bases and J by 4 bases. CDR3 sequence (DNA): TGTGCCAGCTCAACACAGGGGGCGAATCAGCCCCAGCATTTT. This translates into CASSTQGANQPQHF.

The chain links TRBV5-1 to TRBJ2-5; D gene ambiguous. This CDR3 is 13 amino acids long. In germline, CDR1 is SGHRS, CDR2 YFSETQ. Deletions cut 5 bases from V and 4 bases from J, with 12 bases between. The CDR3 loop is CASRQSMGETQYF. The CDR3 DNA reads as TGCGCCAGCAGACAGTCAATGGGAGAGACCCAGTACTTC.

The V gene is TRBV6-5, the J gene TRBJ1-1, with D unclear. The CDR3 contains 14 residues. CDR1 and CDR2 (germline): MNHEY, SVGAGI. V shed 5 bases and J shed 1 base, with 11 bases lying between them. CDR3 sequence reads: CASSSPAQNTEAFF. DNA for the CDR3: TGTGCCAGCAGTAGTCCAGCGCAGAACACTGAAGCTTTCTTT.

This clone showed up just once. The chain uses TRBV7-8 and TRBJ2-1, with D possibly matching TRBD2 (6 bases). Germline CDR1 reads SGHVS; CDR2 reads FQNEAQ. CDR3 length: 21 residues. V shed 0 bases and J shed 4 bases, with 28 bases lying between them. The CDR3 is CASSLARSGLAPSTTYNEQFF. In DNA, the CDR3 is TGTGCCAGCAGCTTAGCAAGGTCAGGGCTAGCGCCTTCCACCACTTACAATGAGCAGTTCTTC.

The chain combines TRBV27 with TRBJ1-1; D is possibly TRBD1 (5 bases). Trimming cost V 5 bases and J 1 base, with 11 bases left between them. Germline V CDR1 and CDR2: MNHEY, SMNVEV (reference sequence). CDR3 length: 14 residues. The CDR3: CASSPGSRNTEAFF. In nucleotides, the CDR3 is TGTGCCAGCAGTCCAGGGTCAAGGAACACTGAAGCTTTCTTT.

The V and J genes are TRBV4-3 and TRBJ2-1; 7 bases are a match to TRBD2. V gave up 4 bases and J gave up 0 bases; unmatched junction bases: 12. CDR1 is LGHNA and CDR2 is YSLEER in the germline V gene. The CDR3 sequence is 18 residues long. The CDR3 here is CASSPTLAGLSSYNEQFF. CDR3 sequence (DNA): TGCGCCAGCAGCCCGACATTAGCGGGTTTGAGCTCCTACAATGAGCAGTTCTTC.

The rearrangement uses TRBV6-2 or TRBV6-3 and TRBJ1-5; 8 nucleotides match TRBD1. V was clipped by 0 bases and J by 3 bases; unmatched bases: 4. There are 16 residues in the CDR3. Germline CDR1 is MNHEY and CDR2 is SVGEGT. CDR3 amino acids: CASSYSTGGINQPQHF. CDR3 in DNA: TGTGCCAGCAGTTACTCTACAGGGGGTATCAATCAGCCCCAGCATTTT.

This clone is a singleton in its sample. The chain uses TRBV2 and TRBJ1-2; D possibly corresponds to TRBD1 (6 bases). Germline values: CDR1 SNHLY, CDR2 FYNNEI. V shed 6 bases and J shed 4 bases, with 18 bases lying between them. This CDR3 is built from 15 residues. CDR3 DNA sequence: TGTGCCAGCAGAGGGACATCCACTGTTCGCTATGGCTACACCTTC. It translates to CASRGTSTVRYGYTF.

The chain joins TRBV5-1 to TRBJ2-7; a possible D gene is TRBD2 (5 bases). This CDR3 region has 13 residues. V lost 2 bases and J 3 bases, leaving 9 bases between the germline ends. Germline V gives CDR1 SGHRS, CDR2 YFSETQ. DNA of the CDR3: TGCGCCAGCAGCTTCCCCGGGGACTACGAGCAGTACTTC. It codes for CASSFPGDYEQYF.

The sample holds one count of this clone. The chain carries TRBV3-1 (or the pseudogene TRBV3-2) and TRBJ2-5; D is possibly TRBD1 (8 bases). The ends were cut back, 2 bases at V and 5 bases at J, with 21 bases in the middle. Germline lookup yields CDR1 LGHDT and CDR2 YNNKEL (reference sequence). The length of the CDR3 is 17 residues. The CDR3 loop is CASSQRTGPQGGETQYF. The CDR3 DNA reads as TGTGCCAGCAGCCAACGGACAGGGCCCCAGGGGGGGGAGACCCAGTACTTC.

The chain is built from TRBV5-1 and TRBJ2-1; 8 bases are shared with TRBD2. V shed 7 bases, J shed 5 bases, and the junction held 11 bases outside the gene matches. The CDR3 consists of 15 residues. The V gene's germline CDR1 is SGHRS and CDR2 YFSETQ. The CDR3 region has the DNA TGCGCCAGCTCCCCTCTAGCGGGCCGTCACAATGAGCAGTTCTTC. Translating it yields CASSPLAGRHNEQFF.